The clone carrying this T cell receptor beta chain was detected only once. The antigen is undetermined. The sample comes from a study of cytomegalovirus exposure and HLA in healthy donors. The ends were cut back, 4 bases at V and 4 bases at J, with 23 bases in the middle. Germline V gene sequence: CDR1 SGHRS, CDR2 YFSETQ. This CDR3 is built from 17 residues. PCR used 60 Vbeta primers and 13 Jbeta primers. Repertoires were generated with immunoSEQ multiplex PCR, while TCRdb's copy carries only in-frame clones and drops some. The data hold about 140,000 clones, with around 73% observed a single time. Overall study results and limits: Whilst most TCR sequences proved rare, a subset of public TCRs occurred across many donors. The authors enumerated over 150 TCR beta chains as linked to cytomegalovirus.

The receptor's source is a female donor in good health and CMV-seronegative. The genes are TRBV5-1 and TRBJ2-5; D perhaps matches TRBD2 (6 bases). The material sequenced was PBMCs. CDR3 region: CASSPNRPSEEGETQYF. CDR3 bases: TGCGCCAGCAGCCCAAACCGTCCTAGCGAGGAGGGAGAGACCCAGTACTTC.